The next 3 T cell receptor beta chains were all read from a single sample in a study of CXCR3-negative and CXCR3-positive naive CD8 T cells. 5' RACE with UMI labels generated the TRB cDNA libraries. TCRdb processed the 5' RACE reads again and assigns one entry to each CDR3 protein, with no DNA. The listing contains 20,000 to 30,000 distinct CDR3 sequences. The sequencing sample was made of naive CXCR3- CD8+ T cells from blood. As for subset: CD45RO-CCR7+CD27+CD95- naive CD8+ T cells lacking CXCR3 (TNR3-). The receptors were sampled from a human donor in good health. Some clones in this sample may be carry-over from other donors' samples.

This chain uses TRBV11-3 with TRBJ2-5; TCRdb's D call, TRBD2, is unchecked because there is no DNA. CDR1 and CDR2 (germline): SGHNT, YENEEA. The CDR3 has 21 amino acids. The CDR3 reads CASSLRAAGTSGGRVLETQYF.

V gene TRBV20-1 combines with J gene TRBJ2-7; TCRdb proposes TRBD2, but this gene call is untestable without DNA. The CDR3 loop spans 14 amino acids. Germline CDR1 DFQATT, CDR2 SNEGSKA (reference sequence). The CDR3: CSAPSRDGSIEQYF.

The CDR3 is CASTSDRDSPLHF. V usage is TRBV21-1 and J usage is TRBJ1-6; the TRBD1 assignment by TCRdb is unverifiable without DNA. TRBV21-1 is recorded as a pseudogene. The CDR3 contains 13 residues.